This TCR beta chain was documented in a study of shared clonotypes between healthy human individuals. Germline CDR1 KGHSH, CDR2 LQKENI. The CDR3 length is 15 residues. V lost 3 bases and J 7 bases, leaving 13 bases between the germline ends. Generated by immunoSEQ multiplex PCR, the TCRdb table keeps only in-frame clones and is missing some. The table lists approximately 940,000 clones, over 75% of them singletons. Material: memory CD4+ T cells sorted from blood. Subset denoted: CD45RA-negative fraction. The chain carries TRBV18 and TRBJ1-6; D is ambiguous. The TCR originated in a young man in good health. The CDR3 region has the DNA TGTGCCAGCTCACCCCCTGAGGCAGCGAATTCACCCCTCCACTTT. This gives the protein CASSPPEAANSPLHF.